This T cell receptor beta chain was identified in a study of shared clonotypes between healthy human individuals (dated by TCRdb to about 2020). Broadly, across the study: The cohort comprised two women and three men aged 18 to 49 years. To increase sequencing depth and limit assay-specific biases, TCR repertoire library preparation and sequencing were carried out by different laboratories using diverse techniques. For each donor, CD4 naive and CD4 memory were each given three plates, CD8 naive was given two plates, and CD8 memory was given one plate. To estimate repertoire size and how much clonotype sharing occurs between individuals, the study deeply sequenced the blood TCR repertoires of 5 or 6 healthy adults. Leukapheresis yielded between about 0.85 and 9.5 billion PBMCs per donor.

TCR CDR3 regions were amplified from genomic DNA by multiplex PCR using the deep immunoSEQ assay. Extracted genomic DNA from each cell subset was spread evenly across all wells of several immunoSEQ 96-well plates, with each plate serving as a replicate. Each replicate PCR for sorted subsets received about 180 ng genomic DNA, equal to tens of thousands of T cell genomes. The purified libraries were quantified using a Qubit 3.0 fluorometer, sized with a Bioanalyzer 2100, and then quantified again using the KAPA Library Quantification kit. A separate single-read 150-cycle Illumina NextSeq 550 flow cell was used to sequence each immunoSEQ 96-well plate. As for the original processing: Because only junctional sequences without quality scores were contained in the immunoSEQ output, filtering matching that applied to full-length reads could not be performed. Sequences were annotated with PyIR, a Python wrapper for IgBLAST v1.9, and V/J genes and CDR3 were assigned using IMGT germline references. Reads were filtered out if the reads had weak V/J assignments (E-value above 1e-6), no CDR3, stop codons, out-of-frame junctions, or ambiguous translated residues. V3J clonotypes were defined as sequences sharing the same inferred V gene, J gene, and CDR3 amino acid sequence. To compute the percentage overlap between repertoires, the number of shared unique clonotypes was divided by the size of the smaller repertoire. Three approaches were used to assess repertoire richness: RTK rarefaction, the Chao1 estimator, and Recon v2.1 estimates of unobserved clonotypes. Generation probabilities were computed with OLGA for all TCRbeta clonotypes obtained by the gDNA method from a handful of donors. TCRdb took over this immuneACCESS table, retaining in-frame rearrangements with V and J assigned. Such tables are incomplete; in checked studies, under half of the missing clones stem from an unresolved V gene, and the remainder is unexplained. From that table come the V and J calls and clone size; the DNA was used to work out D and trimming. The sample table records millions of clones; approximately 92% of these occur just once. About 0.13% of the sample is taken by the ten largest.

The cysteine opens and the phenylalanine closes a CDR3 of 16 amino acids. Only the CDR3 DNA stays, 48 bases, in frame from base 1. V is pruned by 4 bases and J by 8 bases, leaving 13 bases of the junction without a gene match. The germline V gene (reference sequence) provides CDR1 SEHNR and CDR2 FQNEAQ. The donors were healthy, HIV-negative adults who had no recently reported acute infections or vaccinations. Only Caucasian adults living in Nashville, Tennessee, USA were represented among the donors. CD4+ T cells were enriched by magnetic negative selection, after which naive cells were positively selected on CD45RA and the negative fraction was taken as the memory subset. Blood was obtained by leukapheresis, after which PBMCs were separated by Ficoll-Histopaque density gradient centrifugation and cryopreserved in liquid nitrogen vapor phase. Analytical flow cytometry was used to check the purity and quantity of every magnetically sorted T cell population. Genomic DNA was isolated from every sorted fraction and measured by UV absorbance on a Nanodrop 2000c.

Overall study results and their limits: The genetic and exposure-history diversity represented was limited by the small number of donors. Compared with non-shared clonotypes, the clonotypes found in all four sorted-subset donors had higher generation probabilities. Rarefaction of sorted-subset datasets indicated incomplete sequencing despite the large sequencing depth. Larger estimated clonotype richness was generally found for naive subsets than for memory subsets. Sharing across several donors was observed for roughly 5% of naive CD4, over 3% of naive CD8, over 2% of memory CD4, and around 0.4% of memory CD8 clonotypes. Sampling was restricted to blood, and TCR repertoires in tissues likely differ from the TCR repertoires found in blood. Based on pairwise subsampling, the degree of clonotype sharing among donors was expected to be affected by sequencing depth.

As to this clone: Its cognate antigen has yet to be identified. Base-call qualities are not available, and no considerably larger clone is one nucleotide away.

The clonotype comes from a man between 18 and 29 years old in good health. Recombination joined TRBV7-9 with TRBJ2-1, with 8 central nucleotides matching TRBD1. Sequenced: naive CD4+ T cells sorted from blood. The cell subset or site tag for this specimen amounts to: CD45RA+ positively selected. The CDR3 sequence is CASSSQDRVTTHEQFF. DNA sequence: TGTGCCAGCAGCTCCCAGGACAGGGTTACTACACATGAGCAGTTCTTC.